The source of this TCR beta chain is a study of monozygotic twins with inflammatory bowel disease. Study outcomes and limitations: Extra variability in the repertoires of patients may have come from differing immunosuppressive treatments.

With eight separate reactions per sample, the authors made cDNA. After re-calling the 5' RACE reads, TCRdb lists one entry per CDR3 protein, DNA absent. The repertoire table contains 400,000 to 500,000 distinct CDR3 sequences. A remark on this clonotype: Its specificity is unknown.

The CDR3 spans 12 residues. In germline, CDR1 is DFQATT, CDR2 SNEGSKA (reference sequence). Sequencing was carried out using blood. The TCR originated in a human donor with ulcerative colitis or Crohn's disease, or a healthy co-twin of an affected twin (not recorded which). The chain uses TRBV20-1 and TRBJ2-7. CDR3 sequence: CSARDLNYEQYF.